A selection of T cell receptor beta chains follows, all from one sample in a study of identifying expanded T cells in peripheral blood. Measured with immunoSEQ multiplex PCR; TCRdb has only the in-frame clones, and not every one. The table lists around 90,000 clones, about 91% of them singletons, with around 3.6% in the top ten. Material: blood. Receptors originate from a person aged 18-69 years in good health. Both conserved end residues are part of each CDR3. Each record gives: CDR3 DNA, CDR3 protein, V gene, clone size, D gene, J gene. D genes are given only for firm matches. Some rows mark clone size as missing; the rest say once, few, many or name a class of expanded clone.

cdr3_nt: TGTGCCAGCAGCTCAGGGGGCCGGGACAGAGATGGCTACACCTTC; cdr3_aa: CASSSGGRDRDGYTF; v_call: TRBV7-9; clone_size: .; d_call: TRBD1; j_call: TRBJ1-2
cdr3_nt: TGCAGCGTTGAGTCGGGGACAGGTCTCACCTTC; cdr3_aa: CSVESGTGLTF; v_call: TRBV29-1; clone_size: .; d_call: TRBD1; j_call: TRBJ1-2
cdr3_nt: TGTGCCAGTAGTACCTCCGGGACAGTACGGACCGGGGAGCTGTTTTTT; cdr3_aa: CASSTSGTVRTGELFF; v_call: TRBV19; clone_size: .; d_call: TRBD1; j_call: TRBJ2-2
cdr3_nt: TGTGCCAGCAGCGAGGACGTCTCGATGGGGGAGACCCAGTACTTC; cdr3_aa: CASSEDVSMGETQYF; v_call: TRBV5-4; clone_size: .; d_call: .; j_call: TRBJ2-5
cdr3_nt: TGTGCCAGCAGCCTACACATGAACACTGAAGCTTTCTTT; cdr3_aa: CASSLHMNTEAFF; v_call: TRBV7-9; clone_size: .; d_call: .; j_call: TRBJ1-1
cdr3_nt: TGTGCCAGCAGTCAGGATCAGGGGGCGGGAAACACCATATATTTT; cdr3_aa: CASSQDQGAGNTIYF; v_call: TRBV6-5; clone_size: .; d_call: TRBD1; j_call: TRBJ1-3
cdr3_nt: TGTGCCAGCAGTTACGGTCCTAGCACAGATACGCAGTATTTT; cdr3_aa: CASSYGPSTDTQYF; v_call: TRBV6-6; clone_size: .; d_call: .; j_call: TRBJ2-3
cdr3_nt: TGTGCCGGCAGGGCCGGAAGCAATCAGCCCCAGCATTTT; cdr3_aa: CAGRAGSNQPQHF; v_call: TRBV6-1; clone_size: .; d_call: .; j_call: TRBJ1-5
cdr3_nt: TGTGCCAGCAGTTTATCTTTCCCGGCTGTTAGCACTGAAGCTTTCTTT; cdr3_aa: CASSLSFPAVSTEAFF; v_call: TRBV27; clone_size: .; d_call: .; j_call: TRBJ1-1
cdr3_nt: TGCAGCGTCCCTGGACTAGCGGGAGGAGAGGATACGCAGTATTTT; cdr3_aa: CSVPGLAGGEDTQYF; v_call: TRBV29-1; clone_size: .; d_call: TRBD2; j_call: TRBJ2-3
cdr3_nt: TGTGCCAGCACCCTACAGGGGAGAAATAGCAATCAGCCCCAGCATTTT; cdr3_aa: CASTLQGRNSNQPQHF; v_call: TRBV7-8; clone_size: .; d_call: TRBD1; j_call: TRBJ1-5
cdr3_nt: TGCGCCAGCAGCTTGGAACAGGGGGCTTACAATGAGCAGTTCTTC; cdr3_aa: CASSLEQGAYNEQFF; v_call: TRBV5-1; clone_size: .; d_call: TRBD1; j_call: TRBJ2-1
cdr3_nt: TGTGCCAGCAGGCCGGACCGGGCCCCAGACGAGACCCAGTACTTC; cdr3_aa: CASRPDRAPDETQYF; v_call: TRBV27; clone_size: .; d_call: .; j_call: TRBJ2-5
cdr3_nt: TGTGCCAGCTCACCTGCTAGGGAGGAGACCCAGTACTTC; cdr3_aa: CASSPAREETQYF; v_call: TRBV18; clone_size: .; d_call: .; j_call: TRBJ2-5
cdr3_nt: TGCGCCAGCACCCCGGGGACTAGCGGATACAATGAGCAGTTCTTC; cdr3_aa: CASTPGTSGYNEQFF; v_call: TRBV5-1; clone_size: .; d_call: TRBD2; j_call: TRBJ2-1
cdr3_nt: TGTGCCAGCAGTTTGAATATTAGGGGGGCACAGCATTTT; cdr3_aa: CASSLNIRGAQHF; v_call: TRBV27; clone_size: few; d_call: .; j_call: TRBJ1-5
cdr3_nt: TGTGCCAGTAGTATCAACTCCCCAGGACAGGGTAGCACAGATACGCAGTATTTT; cdr3_aa: CASSINSPGQGSTDTQYF; v_call: TRBV19; clone_size: .; d_call: TRBD1; j_call: TRBJ2-3
cdr3_nt: TGTGCCAGCTCACCACGACAGGAGTACGAGCAGTACTTC; cdr3_aa: CASSPRQEYEQYF; v_call: TRBV18; clone_size: .; d_call: .; j_call: TRBJ2-7
cdr3_nt: TGTGCCAGCAGCTTCCCGACGACAGGGAACGTGGATGAGCAGTTCTTC; cdr3_aa: CASSFPTTGNVDEQFF; v_call: TRBV13; clone_size: .; d_call: TRBD1; j_call: TRBJ2-1
cdr3_nt: TGTGCCAGCAGCTCTGCAGGGAGCACTGAAGCTTTCTTT; cdr3_aa: CASSSAGSTEAFF; v_call: TRBV5-4; clone_size: .; d_call: .; j_call: TRBJ1-1
cdr3_nt: TGCAGCGTTAGCTCAATGGGCTACGAGCAGTACTTC; cdr3_aa: CSVSSMGYEQYF; v_call: TRBV29-1; clone_size: once; d_call: .; j_call: TRBJ2-7
cdr3_nt: TGTGCCCCCCCCCGGGTAATTGTTAGCAATCAGCCCCAGCATTTT; cdr3_aa: CAPPRVIVSNQPQHF; v_call: TRBV10-3; clone_size: .; d_call: .; j_call: TRBJ1-5